This is a list of T cell receptor beta chains from one sample in a study of response to subunit inactivated influenza vaccine. TCRdb reanalysed the RT-PCR reads using MiXCR and keeps one entry per CDR3 protein. The sample includes over 450,000 distinct CDR3 sequences, over 10% of them seen just once. The source material was PBMCs from blood, sampled 45 days after vaccination. Receptor source: a man aged 45 to 65 who received an inactivated influenza vaccine. Both conserved end residues are part of each CDR3. Each record gives: clone size, D gene, J gene, V gene, CDR3 protein, CDR3 DNA. A D gene is named only where the DNA matches it firmly. Clone size is stated in some rows and not others, as once, few, many or a class when expanded.

>few|.|TRBJ1-6|TRBV6-1
CASSRAWGSSYNSPLHF
TGTGCCAGCAGCCGCGCGTGGGGGAGCTCCTATAATTCACCCCTCCACTTT
>few|.|TRBJ2-7|TRBV5-1
CASSLALARGYPYEQYF
TGCGCCAGCAGCTTGGCCCTAGCGCGAGGCTACCCCTACGAGCAGTACTTC
>.|TRBD2|TRBJ2-3|TRBV15
CATSRVLAGMTDTQYF
TGTGCCACCAGCAGAGTGCTAGCGGGGATGACAGATACGCAGTATTTT
>few|.|TRBJ1-2|TRBV20-1
CSASRVPGGNYGYTF
TGCAGTGCTAGCCGGGTCCCTGGGGGGAACTATGGCTACACCTTC
>few|.|TRBJ2-2|TRBV10-3
CAISETKIIKPGELFF
TGTGCCATCAGTGAGACGAAGATAATAAAGCCCGGGGAGCTGTTTTTT
>few|.|TRBJ2-2|TRBV7-2
CASRKGGGNTGELFF
TGTGCCAGCAGGAAAGGGGGGGGGAACACCGGGGAGCTGTTTTTT
>.|TRBD1|TRBJ2-7|TRBV12-3/TRBV12-4
CASSLMLGQGSYEQYF
TGTGCCAGCAGTTTAATGCTGGGACAGGGGTCCTACGAGCAGTACTTC
>few|.|TRBJ2-7|TRBV20-1
CSAIPLPGTTYEQYF
TGCAGTGCTATCCCACTGCCGGGGACAACCTACGAGCAGTACTTC
>.|.|TRBJ2-7|TRBV15
CATSRDESYEQYF
TGTGCCACCAGCAGAGATGAGTCCTACGAGCAGTACTTC
>.|TRBD2|TRBJ2-1|TRBV19
CASSKRGGEGLPQFF
TGTGCCAGTAGTAAGCGGGGTGGGGAGGGCCTTCCCCAGTTCTTC
>many|.|TRBJ2-1|TRBV9
CASSVDNEQFF
TGTGCCAGCAGCGTAGATAATGAGCAGTTCTTC
>few|.|TRBJ2-1|TRBV9
CASSVGPKVGDEQFF
TGTGCCAGCAGCGTAGGGCCCAAGGTAGGGGATGAGCAGTTCTTC
>.|TRBD1|TRBJ2-5|TRBV28
CASSKDRAVGQETQYF
TGTGCCAGCAGCAAGGACAGGGCCGTAGGCCAAGAGACCCAGTACTTC
>few|.|TRBJ2-6|TRBV6-2/TRBV6-3
CASSPATVSGANVLTF
TGTGCCAGCAGCCCCGCCACCGTCTCTGGGGCCAACGTCCTGACTTTC
>.|.|TRBJ2-7|TRBV7-9
CASSFGSSRYEQYF
TGTGCCAGCAGCTTTGGTAGCAGTCGTTACGAGCAGTACTTC
>few|TRBD1|TRBJ2-3|TRBV10-3
CAISLRTGEPTDTQYF
TGTGCCATCAGCCTCCGGACAGGGGAACCCACAGATACGCAGTATTTT
>few|TRBD2|TRBJ2-3|TRBV6-1
CASSIGTSGTLSTDTQYF
TGTGCCAGCAGTATTGGGACTAGCGGGACCTTAAGCACAGATACGCAGTATTTT
>.|TRBD2|TRBJ2-5|TRBV6-2/TRBV6-3
CASTLLGTSGWQETQYF
TGTGCCAGCACCCTCCTTGGAACTAGCGGGTGGCAAGAGACCCAGTACTTC
>few|.|TRBJ1-4|TRBV5-1
CASRTQSTNEKLFF
TGCGCCAGCAGGACACAATCAACTAATGAAAAACTGTTTTTT
>few|.|TRBJ2-3|TRBV7-2
CASSSQGNADTQYF
TGTGCCAGCAGCAGCCAGGGGAATGCAGATACGCAGTATTTT
>many|.|TRBJ1-1|TRBV12-3/TRBV12-4
CASEPGLQNTEAFF
TGTGCCAGTGAACCGGGACTGCAGAACACTGAAGCTTTCTTT
>few|TRBD1|TRBJ2-1|TRBV5-1
CASSLGQGMNNEQFF
TGCGCCAGCAGCTTGGGACAGGGGATGAACAATGAGCAGTTCTTC
>few|.|TRBJ1-5|TRBV4-3
CASSQNMASPGQPQHF
TGCGCCAGCAGCCAAAATATGGCTAGCCCCGGCCAGCCCCAGCATTTT
>few|.|TRBJ1-6|TRBV6-2/TRBV6-3
CASSPWNSPLHF
TGTGCCAGCAGCCCCTGGAATTCACCCCTCCACTTT
>.|.|TRBJ2-7|TRBV7-8
CASSPSEAEQYF
TGTGCCAGCAGCCCGTCGGAGGCCGAGCAGTACTTC
>few|TRBD1|TRBJ2-4|TRBV5-1
CASSEGQGSAKNIQYF
TGCGCCAGCAGCGAGGGACAGGGGTCGGCCAAAAACATTCAGTACTTC
>.|TRBD1|TRBJ1-1|TRBV12-3/TRBV12-4
CASNPDRRDEAFF
TGTGCCAGCAACCCGGACAGGCGGGATGAAGCTTTCTTT
>.|.|TRBJ1-4|TRBV6-5
CASSSLPASLTKLFF
TGTGCCAGCAGTTCCCTCCCAGCGTCCTTGACAAAACTGTTTTTT
>few|.|TRBJ2-7|TRBV15
CATSRLREYEQYF
TGTGCCACCAGCAGGCTGAGAGAATACGAGCAGTACTTC
>.|.|TRBJ2-7|TRBV6-2/TRBV6-3
CASSYGRGLSYEQYF
TGTGCCAGCAGTTACGGTCGGGGACTCTCCTACGAGCAGTACTTC
>few|.|TRBJ2-3|TRBV28
CASSTFGLSTDTQYF
TGTGCCAGCAGTACCTTTGGACTATCCACAGATACGCAGTATTTT